This passage covers 22 T cell receptor beta chains from one sample sequenced in a study of PD-L1 blockade in urothelial cancer. This sample's time point: pretreatment peripheral blood. The assay was immunoSEQ multiplex PCR, and TCRdb's table has in-frame clones only and misses some. Counted here are about 49,000 clones, around 79% occurring once; the ten biggest clones make up more than 9%. The starting material was PBMCs, obtained around atezolizumab (anti-PD-L1) treatment. The receptors here all came from a man between 65 and 85 years old with urothelial cancer.

This clone occurred once. The V and J genes are TRBV5-4 and TRBJ2-3; maybe TRBD2 (6 bases). Germline CDR1 reads SGHNT; CDR2 reads YYREEE (reference sequence). CDR3 length equals 14 residues. V gave up 2 bases and J gave up 0 bases, with 7 bases separating them. CDR3 loop: CASSLLASTDTQYF. As DNA, the CDR3 is TGTGCCAGCAGCTTACTAGCTAGCACAGATACGCAGTATTTT. The complete variable domain, with remaining parts taken from reference TRBV5-4 and TRBJ2-3, reads ETGVTQSPTHLIKTRGQQVTLRCSSQSGHNTVSWYQQALGQGPQFIFQYYREEENGRGNFPPRFSGLQFPNYSSELNVNALELDDSALYLCASSLLASTDTQYFGPGTRLTVL.

The chain carries TRBV7-2 and TRBJ2-1; TRBD2 might be the D (6 bases). Germline V gives CDR1 SGHTA, CDR2 FQGNSA. V was clipped by 8 bases and J by 1 base, with 9 bases between them. The CDR3 is 13 amino acids. The chain's CDR3 is CASAGTSYNEQFF. In DNA form, the CDR3 reads TGTGCCAGCGCGGGAACGTCCTACAATGAGCAGTTCTTC.

V gene TRBV15 combines with J gene TRBJ2-1; D not resolved. The CDR3 covers 14 residues. Germline values: CDR1 LNHNV, CDR2 YYDKDF (reference sequence). V lost 1 base and J lost 6, with 10 bases in between. The CDR3 sequence: CATSRVGLGNEQFF. As DNA, the CDR3 is TGTGCCACCAGCAGAGTCGGGTTGGGCAATGAGCAGTTCTTC.

This rearrangement joins TRBV6-1 to TRBJ1-3, with 7 bases identical to TRBD1. The ends lost 6 bases at V and 2 bases at J; junction bases unmatched: 7. The germline V gene encodes CDR1 MNHNS and CDR2 SASEGT. The CDR3 is 15 residues long. CDR3 amino acids: CASSSDRDPGNTIYF. The CDR3 coding sequence is TGTGCCAGCAGCTCCGACAGGGACCCTGGAAACACCATATATTTT.

The chain carries TRBV18 and TRBJ2-1, with D unresolved. The CDR3 length is 13 residues. V lost 5 bases and J 7 bases, leaving 12 bases between the germline ends. Germline V CDR1 and CDR2: KGHSH, LQKENI. CDR3 DNA: TGTGCCAGCTCAATTGCTACGAAGAATGAGCAGTTCTTC. This translates into CASSIATKNEQFF.

V gene TRBV19 combines with J gene TRBJ1-4; 9 positions agree with TRBD1. The trim removed 4 bases at V and 5 bases at J, leaving 2 bases unmatched. The CDR3 has 14 amino acids. Germline assignment: CDR1 LNHDA and CDR2 SQIVND (reference sequence). The CDR3 region is CASSRDRENEKLFF. In nucleotides, the CDR3 is TGTGCCAGTAGTAGGGACAGGGAGAATGAAAAACTGTTTTTT.

The V call is TRBV2, the J call TRBJ2-3; perhaps TRBD1 as D (6 bases). The CDR3 consists of 14 residues. Germline CDR1 reads SNHLY; CDR2 reads FYNNEI. V shed 4 bases and J shed 5 bases, with 13 bases lying between them. CDR3 in amino acids: CASSVLGAEDTQYF. As DNA, the CDR3 is TGTGCCAGCAGTGTACTGGGGGCTGAAGATACGCAGTATTTT.

The V gene is TRBV7-9, the J gene TRBJ2-1, with 9 positions matching TRBD2. The CDR3 has 19 residues. V was clipped by 6 bases and J by 3 bases; unmatched bases: 18. Germline-derived CDR1 and CDR2 are SEHNR and FQNEAQ (reference sequence). The CDR3 is CASRPRSQNSGSFYNEQFF. The CDR3 bases are TGTGCCAGCAGACCGAGGTCCCAAAATAGCGGGAGTTTCTACAATGAGCAGTTCTTC.

The chain has TRBV6-6 and TRBJ2-7; a weak D match, TRBD1 (5 bases). The CDR3 totals 13 residues. Germline-derived CDR1 and CDR2 are MNHNY and SVGAGI (reference sequence). V lost 2 bases and J 6 bases, leaving 11 bases between the germline ends. The CDR3 bases are TGTGCCAGCAGTTACCCCTCTCAGGGCGAGCAGTACTTC. The encoded protein is CASSYPSQGEQYF.

V usage is TRBV10-3 and J usage is TRBJ1-3, with 10 bases lining up with TRBD1. The V gene's germline CDR1 is ENHRY and CDR2 SYGVKD. V shed 10 bases, J shed 0 bases, and the junction held 6 bases outside the gene matches. The CDR3 has 15 amino acids. The DNA of the CDR3 is TGTGCCACCGGACAGGGGGTAAGCTCTGGAAACACCATATATTTT. It codes for CATGQGVSSGNTIYF.

V is TRBV28 and J is TRBJ1-2; possibly TRBD1 for D (5 bases). V lost 4 bases to trimming and J lost 3 bases, with 12 bases between them. Germline V gene sequence: CDR1 MDHEN, CDR2 SYDVKM. CDR3 size: 14 residues. The CDR3 loop is CASSSPGRDYGYTF. The CDR3 DNA follows: TGTGCCAGCAGTTCCCCGGGCAGGGACTATGGCTACACCTTC.

The CDR3 loop reads CAWSSGDPTDTQYF. The CDR3 DNA follows: TGTGCCTGGAGTTCAGGGGACCCCACAGATACGCAGTATTTT. The chain couples TRBV30 to TRBJ2-3, with a tentative D call TRBD1 (6 bases). This CDR3 contains 14 residues. With 2 bases removed from V and 2 bases from J, the gap between germline ends came to 11 bases. CDR1 is GTSNPN and CDR2 is SVGIG in the germline V gene (reference sequence).

This chain links TRBV28 with TRBJ1-5; maybe TRBD1 (6 bases). In germline, CDR1 is MDHEN, CDR2 SYDVKM. This CDR3 is built from 14 residues. Between the trimmed V and J ends, which lost 3 bases and 6 bases, there was a span of 12 bases. The CDR3 here is CASSLGGGLQPQHF. CDR3 DNA: TGTGCCAGCAGTTTGGGGGGGGGCCTTCAGCCCCAGCATTTT.

The chain employs TRBV2 and TRBJ2-7; D is possibly TRBD1 (5 bases). CDR3 size: 15 residues. The germline V gene has CDR1 SNHLY and CDR2 FYNNEI. Trimming shortened V by 5 bases and J by 9 bases, and 23 bases separated the two germline ends. CDR3 amino acids: CASSSPVGADPRQYF. CDR3 DNA: TGTGCCAGCAGTTCCCCGGTTGGGGCCGACCCTCGGCAGTACTTC.

Regarding this clone: Other nucleotide sequences from this sample produce the same CDR3. J is TRBJ1-3 and V is TRBV6-5, with a tentative D call TRBD1 (6 bases). Per germline, CDR1 MNHEY and CDR2 SVGAGI. The CDR3 spans 14 residues. The ends were cut back, 0 bases at V and 3 bases at J, with 6 bases in the middle. CDR3 in DNA: TGTGCCAGCAGTTACTCGACAGGTGGAAACACCATATATTTT. Protein product: CASSYSTGGNTIYF.

The CDR3 loop reads CASSRPRRANEKLFF. The CDR3, as DNA: TGTGCCAGTAGCAGACCGCGGCGGGCTAATGAAAAACTGTTTTTT. The chain employs TRBV19 and TRBJ1-4; no clear D gene. CDR3 length equals 15 residues. Trimming shortened V by 6 bases and J by 3 bases, and 14 bases separated the two germline ends. CDR1 LNHDA and CDR2 SQIVND come from the germline V gene (reference sequence).

The chain combines TRBV28 with TRBJ1-4, with 9 positions matching TRBD1. The CDR3 loop spans 16 amino acids. Germline trimming cut 3 bases from V and 7 bases from J; bases unmatched to any gene: 9. Germline V gene data show CDR1 as MDHEN and CDR2 as SYDVKM. For the CDR3, the DNA is TGTGCCAGCAGTTTGCCGCCGGGACAGGGTGCTGAAAAACTGTTTTTT. Its protein is CASSLPPGQGAEKLFF.

This clone was detected only a few times. The chain has TRBV6-6 and TRBJ1-2; TRBD1 matches 9 bases. This CDR3 region has 14 residues. V lost 5 bases and J lost 2; bases outside the gene matches: 3. Germline loops: CDR1 MNHNY, CDR2 SVGAGI (reference sequence). The CDR3 spells CASSTGTGNYGYTF. The DNA of the CDR3 is TGTGCCAGCAGTACAGGGACAGGGAACTATGGCTACACCTTC.

The chain is built from TRBV29-1 and TRBJ2-1; no clear D. Germline CDR1 and CDR2: SQVTM and ANQGSEA. Trimming took off 7 bases at V and 6 bases at J, with 16 bases between the two ends. CDR3 length: 13 residues. CDR3 DNA sequence: TGCAGCGCCCTGCGTCAAGCGAGCAATGAGCAGTTCTTC. This codes for CSALRQASNEQFF.

The chain combines TRBV30 with TRBJ2-7; D possibly corresponds to TRBD1 (5 bases). This CDR3 has 13 amino acids. The germline V gene has CDR1 GTSNPN and CDR2 SVGIG (reference sequence). Trimming shortened V by 1 base and J by 3 bases, and 10 bases separated the two germline ends. This CDR3 reads CAWSDRRFYEQYF. CDR3 nucleotides: TGTGCCTGGAGTGACAGGCGCTTCTACGAGCAGTACTTC.

The J gene is TRBJ1-2, the V gene TRBV5-1; perhaps TRBD1 as D (5 bases). Germline values: CDR1 SGHRS, CDR2 YFSETQ. Trimming cost V 2 bases and J 2 bases, with 7 bases left between them. The CDR3 totals 13 residues. The CDR3 region is CASSFDSNYGYTF. CDR3 DNA: TGCGCCAGCAGCTTCGACAGCAACTATGGCTACACCTTC.

The rearrangement uses TRBV7-6 and TRBJ2-2; 9 nucleotides agree with TRBD1. CDR3 size: 15 residues. V was clipped by 11 bases and J by 3 bases; unmatched bases: 10. CDR1 is SGHVS and CDR2 is FNYEAQ in the germline V gene. The CDR3 nucleotides read TGTGCCGGGGGGGTACAGGGGGCGGACACCGGGGAGCTGTTTTTT. This encodes CAGGVQGADTGELFF.